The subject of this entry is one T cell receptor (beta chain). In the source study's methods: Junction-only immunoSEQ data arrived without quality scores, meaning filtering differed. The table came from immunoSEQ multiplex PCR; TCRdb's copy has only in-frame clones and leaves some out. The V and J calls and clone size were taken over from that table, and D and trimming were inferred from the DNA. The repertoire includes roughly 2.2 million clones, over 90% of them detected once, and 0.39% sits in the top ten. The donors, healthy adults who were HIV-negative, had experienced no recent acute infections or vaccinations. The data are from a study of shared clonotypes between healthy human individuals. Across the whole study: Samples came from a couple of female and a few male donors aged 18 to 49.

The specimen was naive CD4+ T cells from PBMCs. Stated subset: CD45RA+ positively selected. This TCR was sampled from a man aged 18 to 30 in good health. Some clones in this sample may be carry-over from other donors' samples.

The DNA for the CDR3 is TGTGCCAGCAGAAGGACAGGCGGGCTAAACTATGGCTACACCTTC. As protein: CASRRTGGLNYGYTF. This rearrangement joins TRBV28 to TRBJ1-2, with 7 bases aligning to TRBD1. J lost 2 bases, V lost 6 bases, and 9 bases had no gene match. Germline CDR1 is MDHEN and CDR2 is SYDVKM. The CDR3 has 15 amino acids.